The 20 T cell receptor beta chains in this list originate from one sample, sequenced in a study of blood T cells in healthy people across ages (dated by TCRdb to the mid-2010s). Libraries were built with 5' RACE. The sequencing machine was an Illumina HiSeq 2500. A second PCR of about 6 to 11 cycles was run with a J-beta primer mix and a sample-barcoded 5' primer. Using fastp at Q25 and MiXCR, TCRdb reprocessed the public reads and kept productive beta chains. Here each entry gathers all rows of one CDR3 protein and keeps the most common genes and DNA. This sample lists about 570,000 distinct CDR3 sequences; approximately 25% were detected once. Approximately 18% of the sample belongs to the ten largest clones. Material for sequencing was blood. All receptors come from a woman between 65 and 79 years old in good health.

This clonotype has a count of ten or more. The genes are TRBV4-2 and TRBJ1-2; TRBD1 matches 9 bases. CDR1 and CDR2 from the germline V gene are LGHNA and YNFKEQ. V was pared by 3 bases and J by 8 bases, with 7 bases of the junction left unmatched. CDR3 size: 14 residues. For the CDR3, the DNA is TGTGCCAGCAGCCATACAGGGGGCGCGGGAGGCTACACCTTC. This codes for CASSHTGGAGGYTF.

Notes on this clonotype: Since a much larger clone is just one base distant, this may be a read error. The chain links TRBV12-3 or TRBV12-4 to TRBJ2-5; D call uncertain. The length of the CDR3 is 14 residues. The CDR3 coding sequence is TGTGCCAGCAGTTTAGGGCAGGCGCAAGGGACCCAGTACTTC. Translation: CASSLGQAQGTQYF.

The chain has TRBV20-1 and TRBJ2-3; TRBD2 agrees at 8 bases. From germline, CDR1 is DFQATT and CDR2 SNEGSKA (reference sequence). V trimming: 7 bases; J trimming: 6 bases; junction bases outside the gene matches: 6. This CDR3 is 12 amino acids long. CDR3 sequence (DNA): TGCAGTGTAGTCGGGGGGGCGGATACGCAGTATTTT. The encoded protein is CSVVGGADTQYF.

To note about this clonotype: One end of the junction fails to match germline, which may point to a read error. The chain employs TRBV6-6 and TRBJ1-1; the match to TRBD1 covers 10 bases. The V gene's germline CDR1 is MNHNY and CDR2 SVGAGI (reference sequence). The CDR3 covers 14 residues. The CDR3 protein is CASSRQGARTEALF. DNA of the CDR3: TGTGCCAGCAGCCGACAGGGGGCTCGGACTGAAGCTCTCTTT.

In its sample, this clonotype was seen once. The V call is TRBV4-2, the J call TRBJ2-7, with TRBD2 matching over 10 bases. Losses at the gene ends were 0 bases for V and 3 bases for J; bases not matched to a gene: 2. Germline CDR1 is LGHNA and CDR2 is YNFKEQ. The CDR3 is 15 amino acids. The CDR3 sequence: CASSQELAGDYEQYF. Here the CDR3 DNA reads TGTGCCAGCAGCCAAGAGCTAGCGGGGGACTACGAGCAGTACTTC.

This clonotype occurred a few times. V usage is TRBV5-1 and J usage is TRBJ1-4; TRBD1 is a possible D gene (5 bases). The CDR3 has 17 residues. In germline, CDR1 is SGHRS, CDR2 YFSETQ. Trimming took 2 bases from V and 0 from J, leaving 14 bases between them. The DNA for the CDR3 is TGCGCCAGCAGCTTCGACAGTCGGGTTACAACTAATGAAAAACTGTTTTTT. Its protein is CASSFDSRVTTNEKLFF.

The CDR3 is CASSLWGERYGYTF. CDR3 nucleotides: TGTGCCAGCAGTTTATGGGGGGAACGGTATGGCTACACCTTC. The chain recombines TRBV28 with TRBJ1-2, with D maybe TRBD1 (5 bases). In germline, CDR1 is MDHEN, CDR2 SYDVKM. This CDR3 has 14 amino acids. V dropped 0 bases and J dropped 5 bases, with 10 bases sitting between them.

The genes are TRBV3-1 and TRBJ1-6; D ambiguous. CDR3 length equals 14 residues. The V gene's germline CDR1 is LGHDT and CDR2 YNNKEL (reference sequence). The V end lost 1 base, the J end lost 4 bases, and 5 bases lay between the germline ends. The CDR3 DNA follows: TGTGCCAGCAGCCAAGGGACTTATAATTCACCCCTCCACTTT. As protein: CASSQGTYNSPLHF.

The V and J genes are TRBV29-1 and TRBJ2-5, with 9 bases matching TRBD1. This CDR3 contains 14 residues. V gave up 6 bases and J gave up 5 bases; unmatched junction bases: 10. CDR1 and CDR2 from the germline V gene are SQVTM and ANQGSEA. The CDR3 sequence is CSVVRQGELETQYF. Written as DNA, the CDR3 is TGCAGCGTAGTGAGACAGGGGGAATTGGAGACCCAGTACTTC. Filled out from reference TRBV29-1 and TRBJ2-5, the complete variable domain reads SAVISQKPSRDICQRGTSLTIQCQVDSQVTMMFWYRQQPGQSLTLIATANQGSEATYESGFVIDKFPISRPNLTFSTLTVSNMSPEDSSIYLCSVVRQGELETQYFGPGTRLLVL.

This clonotype was seen repeatedly, ten times or more. The CDR3 nucleotides are TGCGCCAGCAGCTTGGTTGGTCTAGATTCGAACACCGGGGAGCTGTTTTTT. Translating gives CASSLVGLDSNTGELFF. The rearrangement links TRBV5-1 to TRBJ2-2; no clear D gene. Per the germline V gene, CDR1 is SGHRS and CDR2 is YFSETQ. This CDR3 is 17 amino acids long. Trimming shortened V by 0 bases and J by 0 bases, and 12 bases separated the two germline ends.

This clonotype showed up just a few times. The CDR3 is CASSFWGAGTYNEQFF. As DNA, the CDR3 is TGTGCCAGCAGTTTTTGGGGGGCTGGAACCTACAATGAGCAGTTCTTC. The chain combines TRBV12-3 or TRBV12-4 with TRBJ2-1; D could derive from TRBD1 or TRBD2 (6 bases each). Trimming took off 3 bases at V and 2 bases at J, with 14 bases between the two ends. The CDR3 runs 16 residues.

J is TRBJ2-3 and V is TRBV5-1; D unresolved. This CDR3 has 14 residues. Germline V lookup: CDR1 SGHRS, CDR2 YFSETQ. V was cut by 0 bases and J by 2 bases, with 7 bases left in between. In DNA, the CDR3 is TGCGCCAGCAGCTTGGTCGGGTACACAGATACGCAGTATTTT. Translating gives CASSLVGYTDTQYF. Using reference TRBV5-1 and TRBJ2-3 for the parts outside the CDR3, the full variable domain is KAGVTQTPRYLIKTRGQQVTLSCSPISGHRSVSWYQQTPGQGLQFLFEYFSETQRNKGNFPGRFSGRQFSNSRSEMNVSTLELGDSALYLCASSLVGYTDTQYFGPGTRLTVL.

This clonotype was observed a few times. The chain links TRBV11-1 to TRBJ2-2; TRBD1 agrees at 7 bases. The length of the CDR3 is 16 residues. V was pared by 4 bases and J by 5 bases, with 10 bases of the junction left unmatched. The germline V gene encodes CDR1 SGHAT and CDR2 FQDESV (reference sequence). The chain's CDR3 is CASSSGTVGRTGELFF. The DNA for the CDR3 is TGTGCCAGCAGCTCCGGGACAGTCGGTAGGACCGGGGAGCTGTTTTTT.

V usage is TRBV2 and J usage is TRBJ2-2; D ambiguous. V was cut by 6 bases and J by 0 bases, with 11 bases left in between. CDR3 length: 15 amino acids. Germline CDR1 SNHLY, CDR2 FYNNEI. CDR3: CASRMEDTNTGELFF. The CDR3 DNA reads as TGTGCCAGCAGAATGGAAGACACGAACACCGGGGAGCTGTTTTTT.

The genes are TRBV5-1 and TRBJ2-3; TRBD1 aligns across 8 bases. CDR3 length: 15 residues. V was pared by 2 bases and J by 4 bases, with 6 bases of the junction left unmatched. Germline assignment: CDR1 SGHRS and CDR2 YFSETQ. CDR3 sequence: CASSFQGARSDTQYF. The CDR3 nucleotides are TGCGCCAGCAGCTTCCAGGGGGCGCGGTCAGATACGCAGTATTTT.

The sample holds many counts of this clonotype. The J gene is TRBJ2-1, the V gene TRBV5-8; D is undetermined. The CDR3 totals 15 residues. Germline CDR1 SGHTS, CDR2 YDEGEE. The V and J ends lost 4 bases and 0 bases respectively, with 11 bases between them. This CDR3 is CASSPVPNSYNEQFF. Written as DNA, the CDR3 is TGTGCCAGCAGCCCTGTTCCAAACTCCTACAATGAGCAGTTCTTC.

On this clonotype itself: One junction end does not reproduce the germline sequence, and a read error may be involved. The chain links TRBV4-3 to TRBJ2-5, with D possibly being TRBD1 (5 bases). Germline V gene lookup returns CDR1 LGHNA and CDR2 YSLEER. CDR3 length equals 13 residues. CDR3 nucleotides: TGCGCCAGCGGCCAAAGCAGGGAAGAGACCCAGTACTTC. Translated, it gives CASGQSREETQYF.

This clonotype appeared a few times. The chain recombines TRBV13 with TRBJ2-1; 7 nucleotides line up with TRBD1. V shed 5 bases and J 7 bases; nucleotides not matched to a gene: 11. Germline V lookup: CDR1 PRHDT, CDR2 FYEKMQ (reference sequence). The CDR3 totals 15 residues. This CDR3 is CASSPAHPRGNEQFF. CDR3 sequence (DNA): TGTGCCAGCAGCCCAGCACATCCCAGGGGGAATGAGCAGTTCTTC.

CDR3 DNA: TGCAGTGCTAGTCGTTACGGGGATGAAAAACTGTTTTTT. Amino acids: CSASRYGDEKLFF. This rearrangement joins TRBV20-1 to TRBJ1-4; D unresolved. Germline V gives CDR1 DFQATT, CDR2 SNEGSKA (reference sequence). The CDR3 has 13 amino acids. The V gene lost 3 bases and the J gene lost 6 bases, with 11 bases spanning the gap.

This chain links TRBV14 with TRBJ1-1; TRBD1 matches 12 bases. The CDR3 is made up of 13 amino acids. Germline lookup yields CDR1 SGHDN and CDR2 FVKESK. V shed 5 bases, J shed 10 bases, and the junction held 5 bases outside the gene matches. CDR3 sequence (DNA): TGTGCCAGCAGCGGGGGGACAGGGGGCATAGCTTTCTTT. This translates into CASSGGTGGIAFF.